Given below is one TCR beta chain in context. A few counts support this clonotype. The antigen it binds to is not known. Base qualities are missing; no much larger clone stands one base away. The method was RT-PCR. The sequencer listed for this sample is Illumina HiSeq 2500. TCRdb handled the public reads itself, with Q25 trimming in fastp and clone calling in MiXCR, and kept productive beta chains. Each CDR3 protein gets just one entry, which takes the most common genes and DNA from the rows behind it. A total of about 570,000 distinct CDR3 sequences appear in this sample, approximately 11% of them only once. Together, the top ten hold roughly 9.6% of the sample. This sample is part of a study of response to subunit inactivated influenza vaccine (dated by TCRdb to 2017 to 2018). Study-level background: Deep quantitative profiling of the T cell receptor repertoire was used in the study to follow responses to a trivalent subunit inactivated influenza vaccine. Study-wide findings and limitations: The authors suggested that each seasonal influenza vaccination may recruit only a limited number of new T cells.

The CDR3 starts with the cysteine, ends with the phenylalanine, and has 15 residues. Only the CDR3 DNA is retained, 45 bases long and in frame from the first base. V was cut back by 1 base and J by 2 bases, leaving a gap of 9 bases between them. CDR1 SEHNR and CDR2 FQNEAQ are derived from the germline V gene (reference sequence). The same sample was also used in a study of T cells expressing NK-cell markers. As the second study states: TCR beta cDNA libraries were made by 5'RACE template switching that added a universal primer site and unique molecular identifiers. TCR beta-chain repertoires were profiled in sorted CD3+CD56+NKG2C+, CD3+CD56+NKG2C- and CD3+CD56-NKG2C+ T-cell subsets from roughly eight donors. Among the eight sequenced donors, only one was HCMV-seronegative, while the other seven were HCMV-seropositive. To restrict sorting to alphabetaTCR-expressing T cells, an anti-gammadeltaTCR antibody was added in several experiments. In a handful of donors, the dominant CD3+CD56+NKG2C+ clonotypes were found to rank among the top 10 CD8+ clonotypes and to make up about 1.0-8% of CD8+ T cells. Those dominant clonotypes were again the most abundant among CD3+CD56-NKG2C+ cells in a few donors, at roughly 28.3-65%. Whether the expanded NKG2C-expressing T cell clones were specific for HCMV antigens remained unclear. Randomly selected healthy volunteers, three men and five women, were used as the eight sequenced donors. HCMV-specific IgG was detected in serum with a commercial ELISA kit to determine HCMV serostatus. Peripheral blood mononuclear cells were isolated from blood by Ficoll density gradient centrifugation. Bulk peripheral blood T-cell repertoires were additionally sequenced from unsorted PBMC for over 5 donors. cDNA synthesis was primed from the TCR beta constant segment, followed by two successive PCR amplification steps. Illumina HiSeq 2000/2500, MiSeq or NextSeq was used to sequence libraries as 2 x 150 bp reads. Reads were demultiplexed and grouped by UMI with MIGEC, and clonotypes were assembled and quantified with MiTCR. To exclude erroneous sequences, any TCR cDNA sequence not supported by at least two reads was discarded. Downstream repertoire analysis used the tcR package, and clonotypes were matched across fractions by CDR3 nucleotide sequence plus V segment. VDJmatch was used to annotate antigen specificity against VDJdb, with one amino acid substitution allowed in CDR3.

The source was PBMCs from blood, collected on the day of vaccination. This TCR came from a man between 45 and 60 years old who received an inactivated influenza vaccine. Donor details come from another sample of the same person, matched by shared clones. This chain joins TRBV7-9 to TRBJ1-3, with the D gene not clear enough to name. CDR3 reads: CASSLEGVAGNTIYF. The DNA reads as follows: TGTGCCAGCAGCTTAGAGGGAGTCGCTGGAAACACCATATATTTT. Reference TRBV7-9 and TRBJ1-3 genes cover what lies past the CDR3, so the full variable domain is DTGVSQNPRHKITKRGQNVTFRCDPISEHNRLYWYRQTLGQGPEFLTYFQNEAQLEKSRLLSDRFSAERPKGSFSTLEIQRTEQGDSAMYLCASSLEGVAGNTIYFGEGSWLTVV.